This T cell receptor (beta chain) was documented in a study of blood T cells in healthy people across ages. The study, taken as a whole, reports: When one million T cells were used, diversity estimates were thought to be underestimates.

Using a J-beta primer mix together with a sample-barcoded 5' primer, a second PCR was run for roughly 6 to 12 cycles. Via MiXCR, TCRdb re-called the 5' RACE reads, giving one row per CDR3 protein. The sample shows some 760,000 distinct CDR3 sequences, approximately 25% of them seen only once. As for this clonotype: Its antigen is currently unknown.

Looked up from germline, CDR1 is SEHNR and CDR2 is FQNEAQ (reference sequence). The trim removed 9 bases at V and 1 base at J, leaving 5 bases unmatched. The CDR3 has 13 amino acids. This same sample was also part of a study on T cells of mothers and their children.

The TCR comes from a boy aged 5-17 years in good health. The gene calls are TRBV7-9 and TRBJ1-1; 7 bases match TRBD1. Material: blood. The CDR3 loop reads CASSDRENTEAFF. In DNA, the CDR3 is TGTGCCAGTTCCGACAGGGAGAACACTGAAGCTTTCTTT.